This T cell receptor (beta chain) derives from a study of blood T cell repertoires in COVID-19. Study details: Acute-phase and convalescent COVID-19 samples originated in the United States, Italy and Spain. PBMCs, B-cell-depleted T cells, or T cells provided the cDNA or gDNA that made up the material.

V was clipped by 1 base and J by 0 bases, with 7 bases between them. Per the germline V gene, CDR1 is MGHRA and CDR2 is YSYEKL. The length of the CDR3 is 15 residues. In the study's own analysis: Using reference gene primer amplification, nucleated cell counts were estimated. Profiling relied on immunoSEQ multiplex PCR, and the TCRdb table lists in-frame clones only, not all of them. For V, J and clone size, that table is used; D and trimming come from the DNA. This sample carries roughly 140,000 clones, about nine tenths of them seen once, and the ten largest clones take over 2%. Specimen: peripheral blood. V usage is TRBV4-1 and J usage is TRBJ1-5; D call uncertain. This TCR was recovered from a woman in her seventies with acute or convalescent COVID-19. The CDR3: CASSQVPGSNQPQHF. In DNA, the CDR3 is TGCGCCAGCAGCCAAGTGCCAGGTAGCAATCAGCCCCAGCATTTT.